These T cell receptor beta chains were read from a single sample in a study of naive and memory T cell subsets. TCRdb reprocessed the 5' RACE reads via MiXCR and lists one record per CDR3 protein. The data show about 62,000 distinct CDR3 sequences, more than 6% seen once. The origin of the receptors is a female donor in good health. Both conserved end residues are trimmed from each CDR3.

CDR3,J,V
ASSLRPIEGAPVIQY,TRBJ2-4,TRBV19
ASSPNPGRSSGNTIY,TRBJ1-3,TRBV7-3
SVGQTGPYNEQF,TRBJ2-1,TRBV29-1
ASSSGQGANTEAF,TRBJ1-1,TRBV6-6
ASSQEGPYSGNTIY,TRBJ1-3,TRBV4-1
ASSRAPLGNNEKLF,TRBJ1-4,TRBV6-1
SARDDIPTRAF,TRBJ1-1,TRBV20-1
STGTLGGQETQY,TRBJ2-5,TRBV20-1
ASGLAERDTGLNTEAF,TRBJ1-1,TRBV12-5
ASSLFGTGSNTDTQY,TRBJ2-3,TRBV28
ASRPGQGGTGNTIY,TRBJ1-3,TRBV6-5
ASSAAGASSYEQY,TRBJ2-7,TRBV9
ASSLVRGGTEAF,TRBJ1-1,TRBV11-2
SPGGCREQRRFYSGNTIY,TRBJ1-3,TRBV29-1
AWTTLGKANTGELF,TRBJ2-2,TRBV30
SVEPPPSGGITDTQY,TRBJ2-3,TRBV29-1
ASSLYPRWSGGAYEQY,TRBJ2-7,TRBV28
ASRTSGLSSYEQY,TRBJ2-7,TRBV19
ASSITGRSPLH,TRBJ1-6,TRBV19
SVEDLPGEKVNYGYT,TRBJ1-2,TRBV29-1
ASSFQSYNSPLH,TRBJ1-6,TRBV11-2
ASRLTGGDTEAF,TRBJ1-1,TRBV6-5
ASRETGSGNTIY,TRBJ1-3,TRBV6-5
ASSFYPGQQNTIY,TRBJ1-3,TRBV9
ASSIVGAGTDTKY,TRBJ2-3,TRBV19
ASSDSGGYTDTQY,TRBJ2-3,TRBV7-9
SAPIGANQPQH,TRBJ1-5,TRBV20-1